The 15 T cell receptor beta chains presented below share a single source sample, sequenced in a study of T cell responses to AZD1222 COVID-19 vaccine. This table comes from immunoSEQ multiplex PCR, and its TCRdb copy is limited to in-frame clones, with some not included. The repertoire holds roughly 130,000 clones, with roughly 92% as singletons. Sequencing used peripheral blood, obtained 28 days after the second AZD1222 dose. The receptors originated from an adult who received the AZD1222 COVID-19 vaccine.

This chain joins TRBV1 and TRBJ2-5; no check of the table's D call, TRBD2, against the DNA was made. TRBV1 is a documented pseudogene. This CDR3 has 16 residues. The CDR3 reads CTSSQENSGGAETQYF. CDR3 coding DNA: TGCACCAGCAGCCAAGAGAATAGCGGGGGGGCGGAGACCCAGTACTTC.

J is TRBJ1-1 and V is TRBV14, with 12 bases identical to TRBD1. This CDR3 is 16 amino acids long. The J segment lost 10 bases and the V segment lost 2 bases, leaving 11 bases of the junction unmatched. The germline V gene encodes CDR1 SGHDN and CDR2 FVKESK. CDR3 in amino acids: CASSQLPGDRGRGAFF. The CDR3 DNA reads as TGTGCCAGCAGCCAACTCCCGGGGGACAGGGGGCGGGGAGCTTTCTTT.

The V gene is TRBV7-6, the J gene TRBJ2-1, with TRBD2 matching 10 bases. V was pared by 5 bases and J by 4 bases, with 5 bases of the junction left unmatched. CDR1 is SGHVS, CDR2 FNYEAQ, per germline. The CDR3 covers 15 residues. The CDR3 nucleotides read TGTGCCAGCAGCGCCGGACTAGCGGCATACAATGAGCAGTTCTTC. Amino acid sequence: CASSAGLAAYNEQFF.

For the CDR3, the DNA is TGTGCCAGCAGTTACCTCTTGCGAGGGGAGAACACTGAAGCTTTCTTT. Amino acid sequence: CASSYLLRGENTEAFF. V is TRBV6-2 or TRBV6-3 and J is TRBJ1-1; D is possibly TRBD1 (5 bases). The CDR3 has 16 residues. Trimming left V 2 bases short and J 1 base short, with 14 bases between. From germline, CDR1 is MNHEY and CDR2 SVGEGT.

This rearrangement joins TRBV18 to TRBJ2-5; either TRBD1 or TRBD2 may fit D (5 bases each). This CDR3 has 14 residues. Germline V gene data show CDR1 as KGHSH and CDR2 as LQKENI. The V end was cut by 3 bases, the J end by 4 bases, with 12 bases between. The CDR3 reads CASSPRDGPETQYF. CDR3 nucleotide sequence: TGTGCCAGCTCACCCAGGGACGGCCCAGAGACCCAGTACTTC.

The rearrangement links TRBV27 to TRBJ2-7, with TRBD2 matching 12 bases. The CDR3 has 16 residues. Germline loops: CDR1 MNHEY, CDR2 SMNVEV (reference sequence). Germline trimming cut 6 bases from V and 2 bases from J; bases unmatched to any gene: 8. CDR3 sequence reads: CASSRPGTSGPYEQYF. In DNA, the CDR3 is TGTGCCAGCAGCCGACCCGGGACTAGCGGGCCCTACGAGCAGTACTTC.

The chain joins TRBV3-1 (or the pseudogene TRBV3-2) to TRBJ1-1; D might be TRBD1 (5 bases). The CDR3 length is 13 residues. The germline V and J ends were trimmed by 4 bases and 6 bases, with 12 bases remaining between them. CDR1 LGHDT and CDR2 YNNKEL come from the germline V gene (reference sequence). The CDR3 DNA reads TGTGCCAGCAGCCCCAAAGGGGACCCTGAAGCTTTCTTT. As protein: CASSPKGDPEAFF.

The chain carries TRBV28 and TRBJ2-7; the D is unclear. CDR1 is MDHEN, CDR2 SYDVKM, per germline. Trimming shortened V by 8 bases and J by 7 bases, and 15 bases separated the two germline ends. This CDR3 has 12 amino acids. The CDR3: CASSRPDGEQYF. CDR3 bases: TGTGCCAGCTCGAGACCGGATGGGGAGCAGTACTTC.

The chain has TRBV4-3 and TRBJ1-2, with 10 bases fitting TRBD1. Germline V gives CDR1 LGHNA, CDR2 YSLEER. The CDR3 runs to 16 residues. The V segment lost 4 bases and the J segment 6 bases; nucleotides outside the gene matches: 11. The CDR3 region has the DNA TGCGCCAGCAGCCTTAATACCGGGACAGGGGTTGATGGCTACACCTTC. It encodes CASSLNTGTGVDGYTF.

The chain recombines TRBV30 with TRBJ2-5; D is unclear. Per the germline V gene, CDR1 is GTSNPN and CDR2 is SVGIG (reference sequence). This CDR3 is 13 amino acids long. V was shortened by 4 bases and J by 1 base, with 10 bases between the two germline ends. CDR3 in DNA: TGTGCCTGGACTACTGGTGCCCAAGAGACCCAGTACTTC. As protein: CAWTTGAQETQYF.

The V and J genes are TRBV20-1 and TRBJ2-1; D call uncertain. Trimming shortened V by 5 bases and J by 8 bases, and 10 bases separated the two germline ends. The CDR3 consists of 11 residues. Per the germline V gene, CDR1 is DFQATT and CDR2 is SNEGSKA (reference sequence). CDR3 protein: CSAQNRDEQFF. DNA for the CDR3: TGCAGTGCTCAAAATAGGGATGAGCAGTTCTTC.

The chain couples TRBV11-3 to TRBJ1-4; D not resolved. Germline CDR1 reads SGHNT; CDR2 reads YENEEA. V was trimmed by 1 base and J by 8 bases, leaving 11 bases between them. The CDR3 is made up of 14 amino acids. CDR3 in DNA: TGTGCCAGCAGCTTAGGCCAGGCAAGCGAAAAACTGTTTTTT. Residues: CASSLGQASEKLFF.

The gene calls are TRBV9 and TRBJ1-1, with TRBD1 matching over 12 bases. In germline, CDR1 is SGDLS, CDR2 YYNGEE. After removal of 4 bases from V and 3 bases from J, the junction contained 10 bases not matched to a gene. The CDR3 is 17 amino acids. The CDR3, as DNA: TGTGCCAGCAGCCTGGCCGGGACAGGGGGCGCGGACACTGAAGCTTTCTTT. Protein sequence: CASSLAGTGGADTEAFF.

This chain uses TRBV7-3 with TRBJ2-2; D is possibly TRBD2 (6 bases). Trimming shortened V by 2 bases and J by 4 bases, and 11 bases separated the two germline ends. The V gene's germline CDR1 is SGHTA and CDR2 FQGTGA. The CDR3 sequence is 15 residues long. CDR3: CASSLRTGSTGELFF. CDR3 nucleotides: TGTGCCAGCAGCTTACGGACCGGGAGCACCGGGGAGCTGTTTTTT.

The CDR3: CASSLATQGFQPQHF. CDR3 DNA: TGTGCCAGCAGCTTAGCTACGCAGGGATTTCAGCCCCAGCATTTT. The chain is built from TRBV7-2 and TRBJ1-5; a possible D gene is TRBD1 (5 bases). The V end was cut by 0 bases, the J end by 6 bases, with 12 bases between. The length of the CDR3 is 15 residues. Germline V lookup: CDR1 SGHTA, CDR2 FQGNSA. Full variable domain (outside the CDR3, taken from reference TRBV7-2 and TRBJ1-5): GAGVSQSPSNKVTEKGKDVELRCDPISGHTALYWYRQSLGQGLEFLIYFQGNSAPDKSGLPSDRFSAERTGGSVSTLTIQRTQQEDSAVYLCASSLATQGFQPQHFGDGTRLSIL.